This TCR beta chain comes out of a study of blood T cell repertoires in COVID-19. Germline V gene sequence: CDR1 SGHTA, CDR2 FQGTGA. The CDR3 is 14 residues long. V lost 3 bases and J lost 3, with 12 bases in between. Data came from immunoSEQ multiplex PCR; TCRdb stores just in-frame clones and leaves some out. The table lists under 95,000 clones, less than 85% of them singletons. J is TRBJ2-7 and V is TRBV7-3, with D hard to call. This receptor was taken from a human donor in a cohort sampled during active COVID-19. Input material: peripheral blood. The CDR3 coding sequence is TGTGCCAGCAGCTTGTACGCAGGCCACTACGAGCAGTACTTC. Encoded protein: CASSLYAGHYEQYF.